Sequencing of this T cell receptor beta chain was carried out in a study of blood T cell repertoires in COVID-19. Study-wide context: The samples span acute and convalescent COVID-19 from the United States, Italy and Spain. PBMCs, B-cell-depleted T cells, or T cells were the source of the cDNA or gDNA that made up the material.

CDR3 size: 15 residues. The V segment lost 2 bases and the J segment 3 bases; nucleotides outside the gene matches: 7. Germline-derived CDR1 and CDR2 are SGHTA and FQGNSA. As originally analysed: For nucleated cells, counts were estimated from reference gene primer amplification. Sequencing was performed with immunoSEQ multiplex PCR; in TCRdb, only in-frame clones are kept and a portion is missing. V and J calls and clone size follow that table, whereas D and trimming were derived from the DNA. The table shows 150,000 to 200,000 clones, with approximately 91% occurring only once. Material for sequencing was peripheral blood. The TCR was taken from a man in his fifties or sixties with acute or convalescent COVID-19. The chain combines TRBV7-2 with TRBJ2-7; the match to TRBD1 covers 7 bases. In DNA form, the CDR3 reads TGTGCCAGCAGCTTAAAGGCAGGGGGTGGCTACGAGCAGTACTTC. It yields the protein CASSLKAGGGYEQYF.